The 8 T cell receptor beta chains below all came from one sample that was sequenced in a study of control samples from healthy donors and cancer patients (TCRdb year 2020). The method behind the library was the immunoSEQ multiplex PCR assay. TCRdb provides this immuneACCESS table in a form limited to in-frame rearrangements. Some clones are lacking; in checked studies, under half of them reflect an unresolved V gene, and why the rest are absent is not known. This sample gives fewer than 130,000 clones in total; roughly 90% of them show up just once. The ten largest make up around 3.5% of the sample. The source material was PBMCs. The receptors come from a woman aged 60-75 years with lung cancer.

The chain uses TRBV7-8 and TRBJ2-7; 10 bases match TRBD2. Germline CDR1 reads SGHVS; CDR2 reads FQNEAQ. J lost 3 bases, V lost 5 bases, and 13 bases had no gene match. The CDR3 extends over 17 amino acids. CDR3 nucleotides: TGTGCCAGCAGCAACCGGAACGAGAGCGGGGGGGTCTACGAGCAGTACTTC. It translates to CASSNRNESGGVYEQYF.

The chain uses TRBV5-1 and TRBJ1-6; D unclear. CDR1 is SGHRS and CDR2 is YFSETQ in the germline V gene. Trimming shortened V by 2 bases and J by 10 bases, and 16 bases separated the two germline ends. The CDR3 loop spans 15 amino acids. CDR3 loop: CASSLRAEGGSPLHF. As DNA, the CDR3 is TGCGCCAGCAGCTTACGGGCAGAAGGCGGGTCACCCCTCCACTTT.

This chain joins TRBV5-1 and TRBJ2-5; maybe TRBD1 (5 bases). The CDR3 runs to 11 residues. Germline CDR1 SGHRS, CDR2 YFSETQ. With 6 bases removed from V and 5 bases from J, the gap between germline ends came to 8 bases. The CDR3, as DNA: TGCGCCAGCATGGCAGGGGAGACCCAGTACTTC. Residues: CASMAGETQYF.

This clone was detected once. The chain uses TRBV3-1 (or the pseudogene TRBV3-2) and TRBJ2-5, with 8 bases that match TRBD2. J lost 4 bases, V lost 4 bases, and 8 bases had no gene match. Germline loops: CDR1 LGHDT, CDR2 YNNKEL (reference sequence). There are 15 residues in the CDR3. The CDR3 DNA sequence: TGTGCCAGCAGCCCCGGGACTAGGGGCTCAGAGACCCAGTACTTC. Translation: CASSPGTRGSETQYF.

The genes are TRBV3-1 (or the pseudogene TRBV3-2) and TRBJ1-1; 7 nucleotides align to TRBD1. This CDR3 has 14 residues. Per the germline V gene, CDR1 is LGHDT and CDR2 is YNNKEL (reference sequence). V lost 2 bases, J lost 1 base, and 1 base stayed unmatched. CDR3 nucleotide sequence: TGTGCCAGCAGCCAAAACAGGGGGAACACTGAAGCTTTCTTT. Protein product: CASSQNRGNTEAFF.

V is TRBV18 and J is TRBJ1-1; 7 positions agree with TRBD1. CDR1 is KGHSH, CDR2 LQKENI, per germline. Trimming cost V 1 base and J 1 base; bases outside gene matches: 6. The CDR3 length is 16 residues. CDR3 loop: CASSPQQGIRNTEAFF. CDR3 nucleotides: TGTGCCAGCTCACCACAACAGGGGATTCGGAACACTGAAGCTTTCTTT.

The CDR3 loop reads CATQREGGNEQFF. The CDR3 DNA follows: TGTGCTACCCAGCGGGAGGGGGGAAATGAGCAGTTCTTC. The chain combines TRBV12-5 with TRBJ2-1; 10 bases line up with TRBD2. Per germline, CDR1 LGHNT and CDR2 FRNRAP. V gave up 10 bases and J gave up 7 bases; unmatched junction bases: 7. This CDR3 is built from 13 residues.

The V call is TRBV30, the J call TRBJ1-2, with a weak D call TRBD1 (5 bases). Germline lookup yields CDR1 GTSNPN and CDR2 SVGIG (reference sequence). The CDR3 consists of 13 residues. The ends were cut back, 1 base at V and 1 base at J, with 7 bases in the middle. DNA of the CDR3: TGTGCCTGGAGTGCGGGGGTTAACTATGGCTACACCTTC. Protein: CAWSAGVNYGYTF. Drawing the rest from reference TRBV30 and TRBJ1-2, the complete variable domain is SQTIHQWPATLVQPVGSPLSLECTVEGTSNPNLYWYRQAAGRGLQLLFYSVGIGQISSEVPQNLSASRPQDRQFILSSKKLLLSDSGFYLCAWSAGVNYGYTFGSGTRLTVV.